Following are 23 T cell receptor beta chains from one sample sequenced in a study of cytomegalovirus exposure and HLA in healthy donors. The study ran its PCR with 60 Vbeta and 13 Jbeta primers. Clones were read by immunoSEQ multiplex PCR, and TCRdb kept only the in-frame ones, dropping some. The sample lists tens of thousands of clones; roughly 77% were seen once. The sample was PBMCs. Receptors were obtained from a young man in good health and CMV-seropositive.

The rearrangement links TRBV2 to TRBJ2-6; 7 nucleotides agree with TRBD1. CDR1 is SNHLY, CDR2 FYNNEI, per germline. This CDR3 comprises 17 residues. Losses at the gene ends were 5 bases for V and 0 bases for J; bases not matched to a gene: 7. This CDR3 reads CASSRDSVVSGANVLTF. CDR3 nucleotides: TGTGCCAGCAGTCGGGACAGTGTCGTCTCTGGGGCCAACGTCCTGACTTTC.

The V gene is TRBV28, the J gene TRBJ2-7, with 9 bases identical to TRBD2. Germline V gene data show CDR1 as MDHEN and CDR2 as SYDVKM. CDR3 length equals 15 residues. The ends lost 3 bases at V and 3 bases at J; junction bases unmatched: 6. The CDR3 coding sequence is TGTGCCAGCAGTTTCGCGGGGGGGGCGAACTACGAGCAGTACTTC. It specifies CASSFAGGANYEQYF.

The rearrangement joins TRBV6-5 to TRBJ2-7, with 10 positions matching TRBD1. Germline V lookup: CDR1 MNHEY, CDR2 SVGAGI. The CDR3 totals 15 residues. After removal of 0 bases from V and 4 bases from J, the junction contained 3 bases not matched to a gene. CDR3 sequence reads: CASSYSGTGEYEQYF. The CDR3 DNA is TGTGCCAGCAGTTACTCCGGGACAGGGGAATACGAGCAGTACTTC.

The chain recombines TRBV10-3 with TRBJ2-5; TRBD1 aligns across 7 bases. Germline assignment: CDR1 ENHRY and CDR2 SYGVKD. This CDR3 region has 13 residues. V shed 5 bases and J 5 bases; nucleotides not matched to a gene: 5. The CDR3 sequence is CAISTGVVETQYF. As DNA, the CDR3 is TGTGCCATCAGTACAGGGGTGGTGGAGACCCAGTACTTC.

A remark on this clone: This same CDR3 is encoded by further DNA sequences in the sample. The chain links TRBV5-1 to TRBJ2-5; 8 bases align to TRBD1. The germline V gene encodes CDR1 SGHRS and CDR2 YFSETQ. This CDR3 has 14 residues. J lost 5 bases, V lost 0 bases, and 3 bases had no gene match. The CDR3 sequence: CASSLGQGRETQYF. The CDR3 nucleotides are TGCGCCAGCAGCTTGGGACAGGGGCGTGAGACCCAGTACTTC.

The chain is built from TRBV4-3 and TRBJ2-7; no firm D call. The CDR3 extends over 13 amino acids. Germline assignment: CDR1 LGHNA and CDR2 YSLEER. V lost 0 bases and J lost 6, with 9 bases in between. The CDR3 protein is CASSQDRLAEQYF. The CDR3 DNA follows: TGCGCCAGCAGCCAAGACCGCCTGGCCGAGCAGTACTTC.

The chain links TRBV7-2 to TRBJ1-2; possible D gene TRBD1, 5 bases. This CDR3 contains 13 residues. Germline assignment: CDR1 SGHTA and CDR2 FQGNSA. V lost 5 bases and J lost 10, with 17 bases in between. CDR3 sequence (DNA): TGTGCCAGCAGCGAAGACAGTATGCGGTACTACACCTTC. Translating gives CASSEDSMRYYTF. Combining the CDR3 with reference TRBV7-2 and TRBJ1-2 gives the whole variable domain GAGVSQSPSNKVTEKGKDVELRCDPISGHTALYWYRQSLGQGLEFLIYFQGNSAPDKSGLPSDRFSAERTGGSVSTLTIQRTQQEDSAVYLCASSEDSMRYYTFGSGTRLTVV.

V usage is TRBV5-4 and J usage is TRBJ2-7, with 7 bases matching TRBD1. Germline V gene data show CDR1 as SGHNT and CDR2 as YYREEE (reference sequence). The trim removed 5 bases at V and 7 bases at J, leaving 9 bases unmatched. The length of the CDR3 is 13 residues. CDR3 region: CASSWDSSGEQYF. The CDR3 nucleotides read TGTGCCAGCAGTTGGGACAGCTCGGGAGAGCAGTACTTC.

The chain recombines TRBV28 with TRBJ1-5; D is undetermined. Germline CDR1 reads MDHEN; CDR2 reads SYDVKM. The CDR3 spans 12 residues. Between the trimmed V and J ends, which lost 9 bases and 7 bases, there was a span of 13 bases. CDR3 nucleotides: TGTGCCAGTAGTATACCGGGGCAGCCCCAGCATTTT. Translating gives CASSIPGQPQHF.

CDR3 sequence reads: CASSSLGHSSTDTQYF. The CDR3 DNA reads as TGCGCCAGCAGCTCGTTGGGGCATTCTAGCACAGATACGCAGTATTTT. The rearrangement uses TRBV5-1 and TRBJ2-3; possible D gene TRBD1, 5 bases. The CDR3 spans 16 residues. Germline values: CDR1 SGHRS, CDR2 YFSETQ. With 3 bases removed from V and 0 bases from J, the gap between germline ends came to 14 bases.

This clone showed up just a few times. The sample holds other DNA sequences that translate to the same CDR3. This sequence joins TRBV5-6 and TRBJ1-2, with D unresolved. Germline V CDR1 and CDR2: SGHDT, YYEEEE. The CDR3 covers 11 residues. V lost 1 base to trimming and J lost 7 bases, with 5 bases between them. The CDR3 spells CASSLMRGYTF. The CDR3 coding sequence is TGTGCCAGCAGCTTGATGCGTGGCTACACCTTC. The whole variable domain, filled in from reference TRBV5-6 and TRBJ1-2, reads DAGVTQSPTHLIKTRGQQVTLRCSPKSGHDTVSWYQQALGQGPQFIFQYYEEEERQRGNFPDRFSGHQFPNYSSELNVNALLLGDSALYLCASSLMRGYTFGSGTRLTVV.

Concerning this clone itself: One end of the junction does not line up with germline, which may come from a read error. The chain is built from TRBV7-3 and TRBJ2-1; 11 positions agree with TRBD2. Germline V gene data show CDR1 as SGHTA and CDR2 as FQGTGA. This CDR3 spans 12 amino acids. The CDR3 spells CACGTSGKPDVF. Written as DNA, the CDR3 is TGTGCCTGCGGGACTAGCGGAAAGCCGGACGTCTTC.

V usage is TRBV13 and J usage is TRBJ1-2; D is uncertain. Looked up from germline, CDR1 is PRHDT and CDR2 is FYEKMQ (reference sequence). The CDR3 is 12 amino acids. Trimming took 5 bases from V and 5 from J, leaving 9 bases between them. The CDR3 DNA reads TGTGCCAGCAGCCCCCAACGGTATGGCTACACCTTC. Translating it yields CASSPQRYGYTF. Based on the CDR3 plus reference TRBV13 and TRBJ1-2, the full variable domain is AAGVIQSPRHLIKEKRETATLKCYPIPRHDTVYWYQQGPGQDPQFLISFYEKMQSDKGSIPDRFSAQQFSDYHSELNMSSLELGDSALYFCASSPQRYGYTFGSGTRLTVV.

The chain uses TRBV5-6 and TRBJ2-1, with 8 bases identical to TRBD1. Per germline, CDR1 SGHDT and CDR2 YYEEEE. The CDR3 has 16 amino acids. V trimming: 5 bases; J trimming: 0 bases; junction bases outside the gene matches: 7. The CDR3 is CASRHTGGFSYNEQFF. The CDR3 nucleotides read TGTGCCAGCAGACATACAGGGGGGTTCTCCTACAATGAGCAGTTCTTC.

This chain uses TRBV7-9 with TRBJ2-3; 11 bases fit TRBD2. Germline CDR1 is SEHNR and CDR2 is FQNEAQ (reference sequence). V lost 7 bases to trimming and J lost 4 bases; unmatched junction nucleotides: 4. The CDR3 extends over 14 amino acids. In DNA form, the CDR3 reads TGTGCCAGCACCGTAGCGGGGGGGCCAGATACGCAGTATTTT. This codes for CASTVAGGPDTQYF.

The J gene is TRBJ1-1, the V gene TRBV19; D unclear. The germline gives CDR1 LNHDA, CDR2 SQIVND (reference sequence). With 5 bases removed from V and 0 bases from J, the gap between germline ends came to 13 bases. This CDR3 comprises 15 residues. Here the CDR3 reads CASSRTLTLNTEAFF. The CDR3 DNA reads TGTGCCAGTAGTCGCACCCTGACATTGAACACTGAAGCTTTCTTT.

The CDR3 sequence: CASSQEGLGMVAGLQALAFF. CDR3 DNA: TGTGCCAGCAGCCAAGAGGGTTTGGGGATGGTCGCGGGGCTACAGGCTCTAGCTTTCTTT. V gene TRBV4-2 combines with J gene TRBJ1-1; weak D call: TRBD1 (5 bases). Germline V gene sequence: CDR1 LGHNA, CDR2 YNFKEQ. CDR3 length equals 20 residues. V was cut by 0 bases and J by 10 bases, with 33 bases left in between.

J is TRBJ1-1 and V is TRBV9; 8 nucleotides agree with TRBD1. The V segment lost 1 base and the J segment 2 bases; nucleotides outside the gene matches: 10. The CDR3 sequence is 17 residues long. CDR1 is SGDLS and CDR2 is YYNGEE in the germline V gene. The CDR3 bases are TGTGCCAGCAGCGTATCAGGGGGCCTCGGAGGAAACACTGAAGCTTTCTTT. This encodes CASSVSGGLGGNTEAFF.

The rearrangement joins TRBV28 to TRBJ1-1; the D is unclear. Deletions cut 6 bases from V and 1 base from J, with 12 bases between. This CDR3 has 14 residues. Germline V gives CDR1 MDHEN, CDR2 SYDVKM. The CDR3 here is CASRNREGNTEAFF. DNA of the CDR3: TGTGCCAGCAGGAATAGGGAGGGGAACACTGAAGCTTTCTTT.

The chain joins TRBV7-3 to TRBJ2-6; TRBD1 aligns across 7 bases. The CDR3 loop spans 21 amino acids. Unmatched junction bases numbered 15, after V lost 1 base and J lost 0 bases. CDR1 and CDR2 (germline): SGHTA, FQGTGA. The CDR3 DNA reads TGTGCCAGCAGCTTAAGAAAAGGGGGCCCCCCTCTCCTCTCTGGGGCCAACGTCCTGACTTTC. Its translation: CASSLRKGGPPLLSGANVLTF.

CDR3 bases: TGTGCCAGCAGGCATTACCGCGGACAGGGGCACGACGAGCAGTACTTC. Translated, it gives CASRHYRGQGHDEQYF. This rearrangement joins TRBV27 to TRBJ2-7; 9 nucleotides agree with TRBD1. This CDR3 region has 16 residues. The germline CDR1 and CDR2 sequences are MNHEY and SMNVEV (reference sequence). Trimming cost V 6 bases and J 5 bases; bases outside gene matches: 14.

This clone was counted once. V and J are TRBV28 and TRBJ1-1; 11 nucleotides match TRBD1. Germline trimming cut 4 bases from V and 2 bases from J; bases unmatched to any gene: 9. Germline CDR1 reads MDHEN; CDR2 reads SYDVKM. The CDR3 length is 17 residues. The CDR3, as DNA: TGTGCCAGCAGTTACCCAGGACAGGGGGCATTTAACACTGAAGCTTTCTTT. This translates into CASSYPGQGAFNTEAFF.

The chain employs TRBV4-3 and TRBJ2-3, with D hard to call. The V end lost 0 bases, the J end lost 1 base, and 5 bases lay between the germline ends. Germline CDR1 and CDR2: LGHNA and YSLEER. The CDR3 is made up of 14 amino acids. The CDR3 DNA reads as TGCGCCAGCAGCCAAGATTTCGGCACAGATACGCAGTATTTT. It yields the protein CASSQDFGTDTQYF.